The clone carrying this TCR beta chain was seen a single time. Its antigen is undetermined. This sample stems from a study of Ad26.COV2.S vaccination and SARS-CoV-2 variants. Study overall: Trial arm assignment for the donor was COV1001 Ad26.COV2.S. Intramuscular Ad26.COV2.S doses were given once or twice, 56 days apart.

Regarding the study as a whole: Substantial breadth was reportedly displayed by spike-specific CD8+ and CD4+ T cell responses after vaccination.

Clones were read by immunoSEQ multiplex PCR, and TCRdb kept only the in-frame ones, dropping some. The sample includes a few hundred thousand clones, around 82% of them seen just once. Treatment in this sample: approximately 18 received Ad26.COV2.S at low or high dose, single or two shots; several received placebo; per-sample allocation not given. The study sampled participants on day 63 after the first vaccine or placebo injection. An adult of 18-55 years in Boston served as donor. CDR1 and CDR2 from the germline V gene are LNHDA and SQIVND (reference sequence). The CDR3 has 14 amino acids. The V and J ends lost 7 bases and 6 bases respectively, with 15 bases between them.

The chain carries TRBV19 and TRBJ1-4; no reliable D call. This sequence originates from a person between 18 and 65 years old who received the Ad26.COV2.S COVID-19 vaccine or a placebo. The source material was peripheral blood, sampled in a trial of Ad26.COV2.S vaccine versus placebo. The CDR3 sequence: CASTNSAPDEKLFF. The CDR3 nucleotides are TGTGCCAGTACCAATTCGGCCCCGGATGAAAAACTGTTTTTT.